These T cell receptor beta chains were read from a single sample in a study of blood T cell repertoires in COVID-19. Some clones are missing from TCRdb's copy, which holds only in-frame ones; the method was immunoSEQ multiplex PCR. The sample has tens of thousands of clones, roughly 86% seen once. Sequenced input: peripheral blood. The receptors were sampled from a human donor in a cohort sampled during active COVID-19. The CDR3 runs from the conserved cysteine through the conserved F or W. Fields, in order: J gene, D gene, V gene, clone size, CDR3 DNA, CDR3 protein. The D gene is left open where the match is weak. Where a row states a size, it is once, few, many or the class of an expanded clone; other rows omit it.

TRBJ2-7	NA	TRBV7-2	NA	TGTGCCAGCAGCCCCAGCTCCTACGAGCAGTACTTC	CASSPSSYEQYF
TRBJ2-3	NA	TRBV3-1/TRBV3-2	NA	TGTGCCAGCAGCCAAGGGGGCAGGTCCACAGATACGCAGTATTTT	CASSQGGRSTDTQYF
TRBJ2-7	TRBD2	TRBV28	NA	TGTGCCAGCAGTCTGACTAGCGGGAGTGGCGAGCAGTACTTC	CASSLTSGSGEQYF
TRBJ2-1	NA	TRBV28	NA	TGTGCCAGCAGTTCCTCAGGGGTGAGGTCCTACAATGAGCAGTTCTTC	CASSSSGVRSYNEQFF
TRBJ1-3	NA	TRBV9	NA	TGTGCCAGCAGCCCTACGGGTACCCCTGGAAACACCATATATTTT	CASSPTGTPGNTIYF
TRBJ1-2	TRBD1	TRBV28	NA	TGTGTCAGCGTCTTCGGACAGGGGAATGGCTACACCTTC	CVSVFGQGNGYTF
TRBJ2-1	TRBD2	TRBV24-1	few	TGTGCCACCAGTGATTTGGGTACTAGCGGGAGCTCCTACAATGAGCAGTTCTTC	CATSDLGTSGSSYNEQFF
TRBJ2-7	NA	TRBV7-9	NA	TGTGCCAGCAGCTTAGCGGGCAGTGCCTCCTACGAGCAGTACTTC	CASSLAGSASYEQYF
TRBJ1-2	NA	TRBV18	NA	TGTGCCAGCTCACCCCTGCCAGGGGACTATGGCTACACCTTC	CASSPLPGDYGYTF
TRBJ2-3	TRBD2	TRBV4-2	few	TGTGCCAGCAGCCCGGGAGGGACTAGTTTTTTGACGCAGTATTTT	CASSPGGTSFLTQYF
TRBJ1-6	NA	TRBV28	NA	TGTGCCAGCAGTCGGGGGACGGCAAGGGACTATAATTCACCCCTCCACTTT	CASSRGTARDYNSPLHF
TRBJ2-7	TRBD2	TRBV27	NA	TGTGCCAGCAGTCCCTCCCCTAGCGGGACCTACGAGCAGTACTTC	CASSPSPSGTYEQYF
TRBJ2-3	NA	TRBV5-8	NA	TGTGCCAGCAGCTTGTTACAGGGAGACACAGATACGCAGTATTTT	CASSLLQGDTDTQYF
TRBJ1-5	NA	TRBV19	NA	TGTGCCAGTAGTATTATGGGGCAGGGCAATCAGCCCCAGCATTTT	CASSIMGQGNQPQHF
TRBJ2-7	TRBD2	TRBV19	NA	TGTGCCAGTAGTATAACCAGCGGGACCTACGAGCAGTACTTC	CASSITSGTYEQYF
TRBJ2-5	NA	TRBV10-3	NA	TGTGCCATCAGGAGGGAAATGGGCCAAGAGACCCAGTACTTC	CAIRREMGQETQYF
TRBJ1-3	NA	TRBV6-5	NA	TGTGCCAGCAGTTACTCCACTGGCTCTGGAAACACCATATATTTT	CASSYSTGSGNTIYF